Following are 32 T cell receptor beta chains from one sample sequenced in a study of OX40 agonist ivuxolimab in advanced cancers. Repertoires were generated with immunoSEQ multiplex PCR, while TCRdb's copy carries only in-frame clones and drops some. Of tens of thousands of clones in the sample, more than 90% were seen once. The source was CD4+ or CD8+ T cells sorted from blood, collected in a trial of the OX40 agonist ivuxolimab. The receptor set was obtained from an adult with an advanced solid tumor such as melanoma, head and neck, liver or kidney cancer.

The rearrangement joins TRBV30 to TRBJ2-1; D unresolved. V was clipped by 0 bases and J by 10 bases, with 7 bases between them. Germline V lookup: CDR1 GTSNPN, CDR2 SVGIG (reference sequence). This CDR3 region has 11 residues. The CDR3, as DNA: TGTGCCTGGAGTGTGCAGAACGAGCAGTTCTTC. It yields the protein CAWSVQNEQFF.

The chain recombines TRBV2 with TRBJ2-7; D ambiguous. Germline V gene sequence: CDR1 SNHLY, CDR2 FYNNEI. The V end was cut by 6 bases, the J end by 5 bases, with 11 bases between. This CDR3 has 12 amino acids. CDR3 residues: CASRVTMDEQYF. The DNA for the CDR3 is TGTGCCAGCAGGGTAACAATGGACGAGCAGTACTTC.

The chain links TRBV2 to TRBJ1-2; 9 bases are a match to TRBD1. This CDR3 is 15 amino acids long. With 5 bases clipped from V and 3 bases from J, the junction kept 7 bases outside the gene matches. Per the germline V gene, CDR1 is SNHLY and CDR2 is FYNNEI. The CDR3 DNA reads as TGTGCCAGCAGTTTTTATACAGGGGGCGACTATGGCTACACCTTC. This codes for CASSFYTGGDYGYTF.

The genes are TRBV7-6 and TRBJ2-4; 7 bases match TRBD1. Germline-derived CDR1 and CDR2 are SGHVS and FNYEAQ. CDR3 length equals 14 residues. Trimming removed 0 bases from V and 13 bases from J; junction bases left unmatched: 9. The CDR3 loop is CASSLALAGGPQYF. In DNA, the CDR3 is TGTGCCAGCAGCTTAGCGCTGGCAGGGGGTCCGCAGTACTTC.

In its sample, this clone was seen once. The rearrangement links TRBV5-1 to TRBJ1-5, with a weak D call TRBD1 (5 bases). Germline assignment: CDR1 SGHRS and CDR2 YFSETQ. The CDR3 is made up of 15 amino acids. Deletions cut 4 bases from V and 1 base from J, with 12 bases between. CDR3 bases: TGCGCCAGCAGCGTGGACGGGGCCAGCAATCAGCCCCAGCATTTT. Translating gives CASSVDGASNQPQHF. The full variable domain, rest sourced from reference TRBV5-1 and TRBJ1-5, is KAGVTQTPRYLIKTRGQQVTLSCSPISGHRSVSWYQQTPGQGLQFLFEYFSETQRNKGNFPGRFSGRQFSNSRSEMNVSTLELGDSALYLCASSVDGASNQPQHFGDGTRLSIL.

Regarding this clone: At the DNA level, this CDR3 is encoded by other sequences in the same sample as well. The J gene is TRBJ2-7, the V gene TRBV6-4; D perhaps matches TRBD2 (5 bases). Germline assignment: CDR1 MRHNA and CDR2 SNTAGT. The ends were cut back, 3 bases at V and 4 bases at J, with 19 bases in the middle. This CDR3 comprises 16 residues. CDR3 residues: CASSESERPSWYEQYF. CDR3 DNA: TGTGCCAGCAGTGAATCGGAGCGGCCGTCTTGGTACGAGCAGTACTTC.

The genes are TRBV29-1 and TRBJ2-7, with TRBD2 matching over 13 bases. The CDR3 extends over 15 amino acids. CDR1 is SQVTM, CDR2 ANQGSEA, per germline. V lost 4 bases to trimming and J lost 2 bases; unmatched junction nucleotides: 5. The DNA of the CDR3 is TGCAGCGTTGTCGGACTAGCGGGGGATACCTACGAGCAGTACTTC. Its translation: CSVVGLAGDTYEQYF.

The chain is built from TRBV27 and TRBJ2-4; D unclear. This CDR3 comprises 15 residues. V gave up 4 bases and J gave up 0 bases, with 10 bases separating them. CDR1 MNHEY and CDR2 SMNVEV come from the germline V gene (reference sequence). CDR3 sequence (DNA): TGTGCCAGCAGTTGGCAGCTACTAGCCAAAAACATTCAGTACTTC. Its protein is CASSWQLLAKNIQYF.

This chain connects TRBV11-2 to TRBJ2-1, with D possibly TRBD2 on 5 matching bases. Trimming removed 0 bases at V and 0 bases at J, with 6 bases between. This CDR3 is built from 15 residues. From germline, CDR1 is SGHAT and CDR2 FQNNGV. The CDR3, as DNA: TGTGCCAGCAGCTTAGATGGGAGCTCCTACAATGAGCAGTTCTTC. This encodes CASSLDGSSYNEQFF.

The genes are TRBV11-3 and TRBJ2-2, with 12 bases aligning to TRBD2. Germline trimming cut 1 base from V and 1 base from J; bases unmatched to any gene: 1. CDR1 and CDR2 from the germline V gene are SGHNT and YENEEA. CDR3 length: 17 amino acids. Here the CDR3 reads CASSLALAGGNTGELFF. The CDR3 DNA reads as TGTGCCAGCAGCTTAGCACTAGCGGGAGGGAACACCGGGGAGCTGTTTTTT.

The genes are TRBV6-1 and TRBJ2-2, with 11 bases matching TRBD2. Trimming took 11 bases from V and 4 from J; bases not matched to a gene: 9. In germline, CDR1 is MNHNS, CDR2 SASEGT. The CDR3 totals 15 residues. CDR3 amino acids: CAARTSGPGTGELFF. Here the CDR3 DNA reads TGTGCCGCCCGGACTAGCGGGCCAGGCACCGGGGAGCTGTTTTTT.

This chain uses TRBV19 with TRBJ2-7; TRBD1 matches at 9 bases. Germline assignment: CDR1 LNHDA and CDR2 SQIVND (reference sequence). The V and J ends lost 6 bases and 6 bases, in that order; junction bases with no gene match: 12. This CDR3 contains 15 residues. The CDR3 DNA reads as TGTGCCAGTAGGAGGGACAGGGCTGACAAGTCCGAGCAGTACTTC. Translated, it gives CASRRDRADKSEQYF.

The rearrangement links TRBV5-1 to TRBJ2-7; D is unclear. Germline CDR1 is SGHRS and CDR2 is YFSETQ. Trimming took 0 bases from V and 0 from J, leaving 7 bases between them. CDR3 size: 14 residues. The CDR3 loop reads CASSLEPTSYEQYF. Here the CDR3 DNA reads TGCGCCAGCAGCTTGGAACCCACCTCCTACGAGCAGTACTTC. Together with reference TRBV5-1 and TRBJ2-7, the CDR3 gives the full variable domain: KAGVTQTPRYLIKTRGQQVTLSCSPISGHRSVSWYQQTPGQGLQFLFEYFSETQRNKGNFPGRFSGRQFSNSRSEMNVSTLELGDSALYLCASSLEPTSYEQYFGPGTRLTVT.

The CDR3 DNA follows: TGCAGCTTACAGGGACGATTGGGGACCCAGTACTTC. This sequence encodes CSLQGRLGTQYF. This chain connects TRBV29-1 to TRBJ2-5, with D perhaps matching TRBD1 (6 bases). V lost 8 bases and J 7 bases, leaving 17 bases between the germline ends. The length of the CDR3 is 12 residues. CDR1 is SQVTM and CDR2 is ANQGSEA in the germline V gene.

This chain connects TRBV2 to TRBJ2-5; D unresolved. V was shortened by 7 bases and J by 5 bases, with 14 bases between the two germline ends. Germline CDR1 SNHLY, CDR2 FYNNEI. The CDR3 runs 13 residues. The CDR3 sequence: CASTGPHRETQYF. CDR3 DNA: TGTGCCAGCACTGGACCCCACCGGGAGACCCAGTACTTC.

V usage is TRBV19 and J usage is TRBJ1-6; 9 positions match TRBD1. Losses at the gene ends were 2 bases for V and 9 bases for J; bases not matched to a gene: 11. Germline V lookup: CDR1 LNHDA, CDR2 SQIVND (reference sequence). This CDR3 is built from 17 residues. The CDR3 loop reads CASSIRGTGKSGSPLHF. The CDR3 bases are TGTGCCAGTAGTATAAGGGGGACAGGGAAGTCCGGTTCACCCCTCCACTTT.

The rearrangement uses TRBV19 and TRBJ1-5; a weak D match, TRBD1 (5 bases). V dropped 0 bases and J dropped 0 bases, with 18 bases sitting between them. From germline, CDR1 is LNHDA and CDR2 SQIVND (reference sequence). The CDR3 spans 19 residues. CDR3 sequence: CASSIDPPGTFYSNQPQHF. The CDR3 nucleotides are TGTGCCAGTAGTATAGATCCGCCGGGGACCTTTTATAGCAATCAGCCCCAGCATTTT.

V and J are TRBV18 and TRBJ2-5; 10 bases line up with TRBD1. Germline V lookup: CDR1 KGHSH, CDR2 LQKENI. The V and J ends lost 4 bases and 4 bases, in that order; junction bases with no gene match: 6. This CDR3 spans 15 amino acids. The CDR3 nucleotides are TGTGCCAGCTCACTTAACCGGGACAGGGGAGAGACCCAGTACTTC. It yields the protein CASSLNRDRGETQYF.

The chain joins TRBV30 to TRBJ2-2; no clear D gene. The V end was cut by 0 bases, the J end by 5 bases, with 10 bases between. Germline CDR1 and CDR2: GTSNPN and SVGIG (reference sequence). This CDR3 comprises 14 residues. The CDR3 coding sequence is TGTGCCTGGAGTGTGGGCGGAGCTACCGGGGAGCTGTTTTTT. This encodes CAWSVGGATGELFF.

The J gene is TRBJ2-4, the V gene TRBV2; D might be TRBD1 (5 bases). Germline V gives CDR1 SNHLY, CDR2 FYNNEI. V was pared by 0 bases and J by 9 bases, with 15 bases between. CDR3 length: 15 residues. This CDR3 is CASSEASTGFSIQYF. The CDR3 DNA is TGTGCCAGCAGTGAAGCTAGCACAGGCTTTTCCATTCAGTACTTC.

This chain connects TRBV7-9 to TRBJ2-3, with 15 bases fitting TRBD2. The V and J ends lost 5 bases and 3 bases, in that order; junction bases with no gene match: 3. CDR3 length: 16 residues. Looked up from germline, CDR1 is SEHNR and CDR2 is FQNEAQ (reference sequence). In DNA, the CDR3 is TGTGCCAGCAGCCGGGGACTAGCGGGAGGAACAGATACGCAGTATTTT. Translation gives CASSRGLAGGTDTQYF.

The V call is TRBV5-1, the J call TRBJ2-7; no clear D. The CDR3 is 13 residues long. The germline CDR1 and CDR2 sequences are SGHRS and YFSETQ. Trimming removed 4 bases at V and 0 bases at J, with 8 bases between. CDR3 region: CASSIGNSYEQYF. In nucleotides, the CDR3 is TGCGCCAGCAGCATAGGGAACTCCTACGAGCAGTACTTC.

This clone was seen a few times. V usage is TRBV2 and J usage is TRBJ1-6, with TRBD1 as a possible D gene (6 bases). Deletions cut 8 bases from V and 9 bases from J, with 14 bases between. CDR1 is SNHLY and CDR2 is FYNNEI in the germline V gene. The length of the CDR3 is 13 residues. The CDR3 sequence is CASALGQPSPLHF. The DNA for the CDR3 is TGTGCCAGCGCCCTCGGACAGCCTTCACCCCTCCACTTT.

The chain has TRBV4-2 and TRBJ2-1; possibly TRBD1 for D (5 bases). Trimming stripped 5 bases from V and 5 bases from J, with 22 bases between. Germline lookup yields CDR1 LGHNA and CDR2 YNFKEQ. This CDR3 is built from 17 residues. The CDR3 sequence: CASSYTSQGVVNNEQFF. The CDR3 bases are TGTGCCAGCAGCTATACAAGTCAAGGGGTGGTGAACAATGAGCAGTTCTTC.

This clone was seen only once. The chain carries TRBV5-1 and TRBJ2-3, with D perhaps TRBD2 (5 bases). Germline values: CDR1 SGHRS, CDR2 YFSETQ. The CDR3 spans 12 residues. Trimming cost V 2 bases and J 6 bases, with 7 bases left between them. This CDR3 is CASSFGEDTQYF. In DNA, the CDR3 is TGCGCCAGCAGCTTTGGGGAGGATACGCAGTATTTT.

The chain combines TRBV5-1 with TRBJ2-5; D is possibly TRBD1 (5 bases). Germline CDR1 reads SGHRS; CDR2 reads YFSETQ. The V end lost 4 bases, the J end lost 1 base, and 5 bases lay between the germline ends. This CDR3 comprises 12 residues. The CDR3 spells CASSRGQETQYF. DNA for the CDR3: TGCGCCAGCAGCAGGGGCCAAGAGACCCAGTACTTC.

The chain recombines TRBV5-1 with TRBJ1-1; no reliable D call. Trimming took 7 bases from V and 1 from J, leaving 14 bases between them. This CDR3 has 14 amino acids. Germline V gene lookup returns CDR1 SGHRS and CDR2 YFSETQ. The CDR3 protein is CASGRGAENTEAFF. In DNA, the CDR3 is TGCGCCAGCGGCCGCGGTGCGGAGAACACTGAAGCTTTCTTT.

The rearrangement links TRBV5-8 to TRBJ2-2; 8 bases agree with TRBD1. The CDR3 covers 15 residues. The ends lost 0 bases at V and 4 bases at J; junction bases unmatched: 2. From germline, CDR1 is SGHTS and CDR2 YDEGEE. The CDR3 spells CASSLGQGFTGELFF. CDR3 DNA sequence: TGTGCCAGCAGCTTGGGACAGGGGTTCACCGGGGAGCTGTTTTTT.

CDR3 residues: CASSSSVTSYEQYF. The CDR3, as DNA: TGTGCCAGCAGTTCTAGCGTAACCTCCTACGAGCAGTACTTC. The rearrangement joins TRBV9 to TRBJ2-7; D is perhaps TRBD2 (6 bases). The germline CDR1 and CDR2 sequences are SGDLS and YYNGEE. The germline V and J ends were trimmed by 5 bases and 0 bases, with 12 bases remaining between them. The CDR3 has 14 residues.

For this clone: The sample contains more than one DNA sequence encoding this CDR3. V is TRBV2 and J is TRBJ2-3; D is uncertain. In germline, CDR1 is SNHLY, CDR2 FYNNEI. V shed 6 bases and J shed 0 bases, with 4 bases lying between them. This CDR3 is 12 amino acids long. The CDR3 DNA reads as TGTGCCAGCAGAGGGAGCACAGATACGCAGTATTTT. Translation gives CASRGSTDTQYF.

CDR3 in DNA: TGTGCCAGCAGCCCACCGTGGACCGGGGAGCTGTTTTTT. This translates into CASSPPWTGELFF. The rearrangement joins TRBV11-3 to TRBJ2-2; D uncertain. Germline CDR1 SGHNT, CDR2 YENEEA. V lost 5 bases and J 5 bases, leaving 9 bases between the germline ends. The CDR3 length is 13 residues. The full variable domain, rest sourced from reference TRBV11-3 and TRBJ2-2, is EAGVVQSPRYKIIEKKQPVAFWCNPISGHNTLYWYLQNLGQGPELLIRYENEEAVDDSQLPKDRFSAERLKGVDSTLKIQPAELGDSAVYLCASSPPWTGELFFGEGSRLTVL.

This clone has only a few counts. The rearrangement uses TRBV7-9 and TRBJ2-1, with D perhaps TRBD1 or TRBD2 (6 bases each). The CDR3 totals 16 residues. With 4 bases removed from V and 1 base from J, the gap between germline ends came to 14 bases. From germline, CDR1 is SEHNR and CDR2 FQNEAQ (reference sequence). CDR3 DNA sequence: TGTGCCAGCAGCTCTTACAGGGCGGGATCCTACAATGAGCAGTTCTTC. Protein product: CASSSYRAGSYNEQFF.